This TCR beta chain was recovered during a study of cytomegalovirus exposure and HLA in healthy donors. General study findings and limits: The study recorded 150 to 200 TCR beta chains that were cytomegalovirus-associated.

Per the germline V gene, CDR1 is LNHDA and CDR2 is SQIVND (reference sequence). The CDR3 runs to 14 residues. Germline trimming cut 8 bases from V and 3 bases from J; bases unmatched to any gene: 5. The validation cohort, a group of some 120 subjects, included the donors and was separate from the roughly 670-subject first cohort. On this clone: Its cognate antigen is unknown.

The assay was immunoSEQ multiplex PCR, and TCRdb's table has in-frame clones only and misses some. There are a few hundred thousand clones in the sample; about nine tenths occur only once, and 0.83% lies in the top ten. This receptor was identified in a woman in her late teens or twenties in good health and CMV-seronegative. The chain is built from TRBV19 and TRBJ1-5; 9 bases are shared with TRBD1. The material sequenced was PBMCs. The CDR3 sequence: CASGDRGANQPQHF. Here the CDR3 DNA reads TGTGCCAGTGGCGACAGGGGGGCCAATCAGCCCCAGCATTTT.